Listed here are 30 T cell receptor beta chains from one sample, sequenced in a study of blood T cells in healthy people across ages. Next came a second PCR, run for 7 to 11 cycles, which used a sample-barcoded 5' primer along with a J-beta primer mix. MiXCR, applied by TCRdb to the 5' RACE reads, yields one record per CDR3 protein. The sample contains 710,000 or so distinct CDR3 sequences, 32% of which appear only once. The specimen sequenced was blood. These receptor sequences come from a woman of 80 years or more in good health.

This clonotype was picked up a small number of times. J is TRBJ2-3 and V is TRBV5-1, with 9 bases aligning to TRBD1. Unmatched junction bases numbered 7, after V lost 4 bases and J lost 4 bases. Germline-derived CDR1 and CDR2 are SGHRS and YFSETQ. The CDR3 contains 15 residues. CDR3 amino acids: CASSPGDRAADTQYF. As DNA, the CDR3 is TGCGCCAGCAGCCCGGGGGACAGGGCGGCAGATACGCAGTATTTT. Together with reference TRBV5-1 and TRBJ2-3, the CDR3 gives the full variable domain: KAGVTQTPRYLIKTRGQQVTLSCSPISGHRSVSWYQQTPGQGLQFLFEYFSETQRNKGNFPGRFSGRQFSNSRSEMNVSTLELGDSALYLCASSPGDRAADTQYFGPGTRLTVL.

This clonotype has at least ten counts. The chain uses TRBV12-3 or TRBV12-4 and TRBJ2-1; 11 bases line up with TRBD2. V trimming: 6 bases; J trimming: 5 bases; junction bases outside the gene matches: 9. This CDR3 is built from 16 residues. The CDR3 DNA is TGTGCCAGCAGACGTACTAGCGGGGGCCGAAACAATGAGCAGTTCTTC. Its protein is CASRRTSGGRNNEQFF.

To note about this clonotype: A much larger clone sits a single nucleotide away, making a read error possible. The rearrangement uses TRBV11-2 and TRBJ2-5; a weak D match, TRBD1 (6 bases). The V and J ends lost 5 bases and 11 bases respectively, with 21 bases between them. This CDR3 comprises 14 residues. From germline, CDR1 is SGHAT and CDR2 FQNNGV. CDR3 DNA sequence: TGTGCCAGCAGCCAAACCCTCCGGGACAAACTGCAGTACTTC. Protein sequence: CASSQTLRDKLQYF.

The chain couples TRBV30 to TRBJ1-1; D is undetermined. The CDR3 sequence is 12 residues long. Germline V lookup: CDR1 GTSNPN, CDR2 SVGIG (reference sequence). V dropped 4 bases and J dropped 6 bases, with 12 bases sitting between them. The CDR3 sequence: CAWMDLAAEAFF. The CDR3 DNA reads as TGTGCCTGGATGGATTTAGCGGCTGAAGCTTTCTTT.

The chain is built from TRBV6-2 or TRBV6-3 and TRBJ1-2, with 8 bases aligning to TRBD1. The CDR3 extends over 15 amino acids. Trimming took 6 bases from V and 0 from J; bases not matched to a gene: 6. Germline V gene lookup returns CDR1 MNHEY and CDR2 SVGEGT. The CDR3 loop is CASSDLGQANYGYTF. The DNA for the CDR3 is TGTGCCAGCAGCGATTTGGGACAGGCTAACTATGGCTACACCTTC.

This clonotype was seen repeatedly, ten times or more. The chain is built from TRBV6-2 or TRBV6-3 and TRBJ2-5; TRBD1 aligns across 8 bases. Losses at the gene ends were 2 bases for V and 2 bases for J; bases not matched to a gene: 4. This CDR3 is built from 15 residues. Germline V gives CDR1 MNHEY, CDR2 SVGEGT. The CDR3 here is CASSYGQGGQETQYF. The CDR3 nucleotides read TGTGCCAGCAGTTACGGACAGGGCGGGCAAGAGACCCAGTACTTC.

This clonotype was recorded many times. This sequence joins TRBV12-3 or TRBV12-4 and TRBJ1-2; D unresolved. The length of the CDR3 is 15 residues. Trimming left V 6 bases short and J 4 bases short, with 18 bases between. This CDR3 reads CASRAAGDSSYGYTF. CDR3 in DNA: TGTGCCAGCAGGGCCGCAGGAGATTCTAGCTATGGCTACACCTTC.

This clonotype has at least ten counts. Written as DNA, the CDR3 is TGCAGCGTTGAAGATGGGGTAGATACGCAGTATTTT. It is translated as CSVEDGVDTQYF. The J gene is TRBJ2-3, the V gene TRBV29-1, with D hard to call. V was trimmed by 0 bases and J by 5 bases, leaving 6 bases between them. Germline CDR1 and CDR2: SQVTM and ANQGSEA. This CDR3 has 12 amino acids.

This chain connects TRBV6-5 to TRBJ2-3; TRBD2 matches 10 bases. With 4 bases clipped from V and 6 bases from J, the junction kept 13 bases outside the gene matches. The CDR3 totals 17 residues. Germline CDR1 MNHEY, CDR2 SVGAGI. The CDR3 bases are TGTGCCAGCAGTTCCGGGACTAGCGACCGGGGTTCGGATACGCAGTATTTT. Protein product: CASSSGTSDRGSDTQYF.

This clonotype has a count of ten or more. V usage is TRBV20-1 and J usage is TRBJ2-3; 9 bases align to TRBD2. This CDR3 is 15 amino acids long. Germline V gene data show CDR1 as DFQATT and CDR2 as SNEGSKA (reference sequence). With 3 bases clipped from V and 2 bases from J, the junction kept 6 bases outside the gene matches. The CDR3 sequence is CSASRSSGDTDTQYF. The CDR3 DNA follows: TGCAGTGCTAGTAGATCTAGCGGGGACACAGATACGCAGTATTTT.

This clonotype was detected many times. The rearrangement joins TRBV6-2 or TRBV6-3 to TRBJ2-2, with D perhaps matching TRBD1 or TRBD2 (6 bases each). With 0 bases removed from V and 2 bases from J, the gap between germline ends came to 16 bases. The CDR3 has 18 residues. Germline lookup yields CDR1 MNHEY and CDR2 SVGEGT. The CDR3 DNA reads TGTGCCAGCAGTTACTCGAATTCGGGGGCCCAAAACACCGGGGAGCTGTTTTTT. Protein product: CASSYSNSGAQNTGELFF.

This clonotype was found many times. The chain combines TRBV3-1 with TRBJ1-4; tentative D call: TRBD1 (5 bases). The CDR3 runs to 14 residues. CDR1 LGHDT and CDR2 YNNKEL come from the germline V gene (reference sequence). With 6 bases removed from V and 8 bases from J, the gap between germline ends came to 16 bases. The CDR3 DNA is TGTGCCAGCAGACCGGGACGGCCAGGGGAAAAACTGTTTTTT. It is translated as CASRPGRPGEKLFF.

The gene calls are TRBV18 and TRBJ1-5, with unresolved D. The CDR3 is 15 amino acids. Trimming stripped 1 base from V and 3 bases from J, with 10 bases between. The V gene's germline CDR1 is KGHSH and CDR2 LQKENI. The CDR3: CASSPQGNANQPQHF. CDR3 bases: TGTGCCAGCTCACCACAGGGTAATGCCAATCAGCCCCAGCATTTT. The variable domain in full, with the rest retrieved from reference TRBV18 and TRBJ1-5, is NAGVMQNPRHLVRRRGQEARLRCSPMKGHSHVYWYRQLPEEGLKFMVYLQKENIIDESGMPKERFSAEFPKEGPSILRIQQVVRGDSAAYFCASSPQGNANQPQHFGDGTRLSIL.

This clonotype was observed at least ten times. The CDR3 sequence is CSAGEGNYGYTF. Written as DNA, the CDR3 is TGCAGTGCTGGGGAGGGGAACTATGGCTACACCTTC. The chain joins TRBV20-1 to TRBJ1-2; a possible D gene is TRBD1 (5 bases). CDR1 DFQATT and CDR2 SNEGSKA come from the germline V gene (reference sequence). The V and J ends lost 5 bases and 2 bases respectively, with 9 bases between them. The CDR3 runs to 12 residues.

This clonotype was observed at least ten times. The gene calls are TRBV6-2 or TRBV6-3 and TRBJ2-1; 8 positions match TRBD2. Trimming at V came to 3 bases and at J to 5 bases, leaving 15 bases not matched to a gene. Germline values: CDR1 MNHEY, CDR2 SVGEGT. The CDR3 length is 18 residues. The CDR3 spells CASSYSSTGTRNHNEQFF. CDR3 coding DNA: TGTGCCAGCAGTTATAGCAGTACCGGGACTAGAAACCACAATGAGCAGTTCTTC.

This clonotype has a count of ten or more. The chain links TRBV10-3 to TRBJ2-1; 9 bases line up with TRBD2. Germline V gene lookup returns CDR1 ENHRY and CDR2 SYGVKD. This CDR3 spans 15 amino acids. V lost 7 bases, J lost 4 bases, and 8 bases stayed unmatched. The CDR3 reads CAIKSSGVFYNEQFF. The CDR3, as DNA: TGTGCCATCAAATCTAGCGGGGTCTTTTACAATGAGCAGTTCTTC.

The table lists this clonotype with many counts. This CDR3 reads CASSSRDGKNIQYF. The DNA of the CDR3 is TGTGCCAGCAGTTCTAGGGACGGGAAAAACATTCAGTACTTC. The chain carries TRBV5-4 and TRBJ2-4; D is perhaps TRBD1 or TRBD2 (5 bases each). V was trimmed by 5 bases and J by 4 bases, leaving 13 bases between them. CDR1 and CDR2 (germline): SGHNT, YYREEE (reference sequence). This CDR3 comprises 14 residues.

As concerns this clonotype: A clone one base away is much larger, so this may be a read error. V gene TRBV6-1 combines with J gene TRBJ2-1; possibly TRBD2 for D (6 bases). V dropped 3 bases and J dropped 9 bases, with 6 bases sitting between them. CDR1 and CDR2 from the germline V gene are MNHNS and SASEGT. This CDR3 spans 11 amino acids. The CDR3 DNA follows: TGTGCCAGCAGTGACGGGAGTGAGCAGTTCTTC. Amino acid sequence: CASSDGSEQFF.

In its sample, this clonotype was seen a few times. This may come from a read error, since a much larger clone is one base off. The rearrangement joins TRBV30 to TRBJ2-6; weak D call: TRBD1 (6 bases). CDR3 length equals 15 residues. V lost 8 bases and J lost 0, with 14 bases in between. Germline CDR1 is GTSNPN and CDR2 is SVGIG (reference sequence). The CDR3 sequence is CAPSNRASGANVLTF. The CDR3 DNA reads as TGTGCCCCGAGTAACAGGGCCTCTGGGGCCAACGTCCTGACTTTC.

This clonotype was seen only a few times. The gene calls are TRBV7-8 and TRBJ1-6; 7 bases align to TRBD1. Per the germline V gene, CDR1 is SGHVS and CDR2 is FQNEAQ. V shed 8 bases and J 4 bases; nucleotides not matched to a gene: 8. The CDR3 extends over 15 amino acids. CDR3 nucleotide sequence: TGTGCCAGCGCAGGGGGGGGATCGTATAATTCACCCCTCCACTTT. Translated: CASAGGGSYNSPLHF.

The sample holds a few counts of this clonotype. V is TRBV11-3 and J is TRBJ2-1, with 10 bases fitting TRBD2. J gave up 7 bases and V 0 bases, and 6 bases lay outside the gene matches. The germline V gene has CDR1 SGHNT and CDR2 YENEEA. The CDR3 length is 16 residues. The CDR3 loop is CASSLDPGLARNEQFF. CDR3 sequence (DNA): TGTGCCAGCAGCTTAGATCCGGGACTAGCGCGAAATGAGCAGTTCTTC. Combining the CDR3 with reference TRBV11-3 and TRBJ2-1 gives the whole variable domain EAGVVQSPRYKIIEKKQPVAFWCNPISGHNTLYWYLQNLGQGPELLIRYENEEAVDDSQLPKDRFSAERLKGVDSTLKIQPAELGDSAVYLCASSLDPGLARNEQFFGPGTRLTVL.

This clonotype was recorded at least ten times. V usage is TRBV11-2 and J usage is TRBJ2-1, with D perhaps matching TRBD1 or TRBD2 (6 bases each). Trimming took 1 base from V and 8 from J, leaving 12 bases between them. The CDR3 sequence is 14 residues long. Per the germline V gene, CDR1 is SGHAT and CDR2 is FQNNGV. As DNA, the CDR3 is TGTGCCAGCAGCTTAGTAGGGGGGCGTTATGAGCAGTTCTTC. Encoded protein: CASSLVGGRYEQFF.

This clonotype was seen at least ten times. This chain uses TRBV7-8 with TRBJ2-7; D may be TRBD2 (6 bases). V lost 4 bases to trimming and J lost 5 bases, with 18 bases between them. The CDR3 covers 15 residues. Germline values: CDR1 SGHVS, CDR2 FQNEAQ. The CDR3 region is CASSWVGTGENEQYF. Here the CDR3 DNA reads TGTGCCAGCAGCTGGGTGGGGACGGGAGAGAACGAGCAGTACTTC.

As to this clonotype: This may be a read error: a much more frequent sequence differs by one nucleotide. The V call is TRBV30, the J call TRBJ2-1; D might be TRBD2 (5 bases). Per the germline V gene, CDR1 is GTSNPN and CDR2 is SVGIG (reference sequence). CDR3 length equals 16 residues. This chain's CDR3 is CARSRVSGYIDNEQFF. Here the CDR3 DNA reads TGTGCCCGGAGTCGGGTTTCGGGGTACATCGACAATGAGCAGTTCTTC.

This clonotype was seen a handful of times. It may be a read error: a sequence one base away is much more abundant. The V gene is TRBV12-3 or TRBV12-4, the J gene TRBJ2-4; D is possibly TRBD1 or TRBD2 (5 bases each). The DNA matches TRBJ2-5 better at its end, which makes the J call doubtful. The CDR3 is 16 residues long. The CDR3: CASSPGKRSQGETQYF. The CDR3, as DNA: TGTGCCAGCAGTCCCGGGAAGAGGAGTCAGGGAGAGACCCAGTACTTC.

V gene TRBV20-1 combines with J gene TRBJ2-3; 12 nucleotides line up with TRBD2. J was trimmed by 12 bases and V by 5 bases; bases with no gene match: 12. The germline V gene encodes CDR1 DFQATT and CDR2 SNEGSKA (reference sequence). The CDR3 sequence is 14 residues long. Written as DNA, the CDR3 is TGCAGTGCTGGGACTAGCGGGCACACAGATATACAGTATTTT. Protein: CSAGTSGHTDIQYF.

The table lists this clonotype with a count of one. The chain has TRBV20-1 and TRBJ2-2; TRBD2 matches at 8 bases. Unmatched junction bases numbered 10, after V lost 0 bases and J lost 4 bases. This CDR3 has 17 amino acids. Germline V CDR1 and CDR2: DFQATT, SNEGSKA (reference sequence). CDR3 protein: CSARDAAGGLGTGELFF. The CDR3 nucleotides read TGCAGTGCTAGAGATGCGGCGGGGGGTCTCGGCACCGGGGAGCTGTTTTTT.

This clonotype was detected many times. This chain links TRBV20-1 with TRBJ2-1; the D gene is possibly TRBD2 (6 bases). Trimming left V 0 bases short and J 4 bases short, with 25 bases between. Germline V CDR1 and CDR2: DFQATT, SNEGSKA (reference sequence). The CDR3 has 19 amino acids. The CDR3 DNA follows: TGCAGTGCTAGAGATTATCGGGACTCGAGTCCTCCAAAGTACAATGAGCAGTTCTTC. It yields the protein CSARDYRDSSPPKYNEQFF.

This clonotype was seen many times. The chain uses TRBV25-1 and TRBJ2-1; D unresolved. CDR3 length: 15 amino acids. In germline, CDR1 is MGHDK, CDR2 SYGVNS. V was pared by 5 bases and J by 3 bases, with 14 bases between. This CDR3 reads CASSTPDRVYNEQFF. The CDR3 region has the DNA TGTGCCAGCAGTACTCCTGACCGGGTCTACAATGAGCAGTTCTTC. Together with reference TRBV25-1 and TRBJ2-1, the CDR3 gives the full variable domain: EADIYQTPRYLVIGTGKKITLECSQTMGHDKMYWYQQDPGMELHLIHYSYGVNSTEKGDLSSESTVSRIRTEHFPLTLESARPSHTSQYLCASSTPDRVYNEQFFGPGTRLTVL.

This clonotype has just one count. V is TRBV6-6 and J is TRBJ2-3; perhaps TRBD1 as D (5 bases). From germline, CDR1 is MNHNY and CDR2 SVGAGI (reference sequence). V was cut by 10 bases and J by 3 bases, with 14 bases left in between. The CDR3 runs to 13 residues. The CDR3 is CATGREGTDTQYF. In nucleotides, the CDR3 is TGTGCCACCGGCAGGGAAGGGACAGATACGCAGTATTTT.